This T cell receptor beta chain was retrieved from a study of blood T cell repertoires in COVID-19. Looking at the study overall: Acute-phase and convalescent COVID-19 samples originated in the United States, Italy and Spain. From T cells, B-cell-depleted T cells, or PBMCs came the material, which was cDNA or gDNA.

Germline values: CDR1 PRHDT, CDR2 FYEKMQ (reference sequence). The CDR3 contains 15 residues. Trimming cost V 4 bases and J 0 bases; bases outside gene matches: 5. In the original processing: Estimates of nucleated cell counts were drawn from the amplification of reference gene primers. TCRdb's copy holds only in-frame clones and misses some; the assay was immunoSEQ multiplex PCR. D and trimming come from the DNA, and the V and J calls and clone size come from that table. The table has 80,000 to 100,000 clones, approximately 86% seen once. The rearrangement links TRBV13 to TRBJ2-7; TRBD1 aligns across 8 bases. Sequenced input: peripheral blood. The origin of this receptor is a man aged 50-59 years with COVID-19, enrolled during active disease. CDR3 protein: CASSSSGTGSYEQYF. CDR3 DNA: TGTGCCAGCAGCTCGTCCGGGACAGGCTCCTACGAGCAGTACTTC.